Each of the 31 T cell receptor beta chains below was sequenced from the same sample in a study of blood T cell repertoires in COVID-19. Here immunoSEQ multiplex PCR was the method, and the copy in TCRdb shows in-frame clones only, minus some. The table shows fewer than 300,000 clones, with less than 85% occurring only once. Specimen: peripheral blood. These receptors all stem from a woman between 18 and 29 years old with acute or convalescent COVID-19.

The gene calls are TRBV5-1 and TRBJ1-2, with 7 bases fitting TRBD1. CDR3 length: 14 amino acids. V was pared by 4 bases and J by 8 bases, with 11 bases of the junction left unmatched. Germline V gene sequence: CDR1 SGHRS, CDR2 YFSETQ. CDR3 region: CASSPETGSRGYTF. The CDR3 DNA follows: TGCGCCAGCAGCCCAGAGACAGGGTCTCGGGGCTACACCTTC.

The rearrangement joins TRBV15 to TRBJ2-7; the D gene is possibly TRBD2 (6 bases). This CDR3 spans 18 amino acids. Deletions cut 3 bases from V and 0 bases from J, with 21 bases between. Germline lookup yields CDR1 LNHNV and CDR2 YYDKDF (reference sequence). The CDR3, as DNA: TGTGCCACCAGCAGGGGGGGTTCGGGGCGTTTCCTCTCCTACGAGCAGTACTTC. Amino acid sequence: CATSRGGSGRFLSYEQYF.

The chain uses TRBV19 and TRBJ2-1; tentatively, D is TRBD1 (6 bases). CDR1 is LNHDA, CDR2 SQIVND, per germline (reference sequence). Trimming left V 1 base short and J 0 bases short, with 19 bases between. The CDR3 runs 19 residues. CDR3 nucleotides: TGTGCCAGTAGTATAGTTTTTATGGGCAGGGGAGCCTCCTACAATGAGCAGTTCTTC. This gives the protein CASSIVFMGRGASYNEQFF. Using reference TRBV19 and TRBJ2-1 for the parts outside the CDR3, the full variable domain is DGGITQSPKYLFRKEGQNVTLSCEQNLNHDAMYWYRQDPGQGLRLIYYSQIVNDFQKGDIAEGYSVSREKKESFPLTVTSAQKNPTAFYLCASSIVFMGRGASYNEQFFGPGTRLTVL.

The chain recombines TRBV7-2 with TRBJ2-1, with 9 nucleotides matching TRBD1. The junction had 5 bases not matched to a gene; V was cut back by 5 bases and J by 3 bases. CDR1 SGHTA and CDR2 FQGNSA come from the germline V gene. The CDR3 is 15 residues long. The CDR3 reads CASSDRDRDYNEQFF. The CDR3 region has the DNA TGTGCCAGCAGCGACCGGGACAGGGACTACAATGAGCAGTTCTTC.

The chain has TRBV18 and TRBJ2-7; the match to TRBD2 covers 9 bases. Germline CDR1 reads KGHSH; CDR2 reads LQKENI. V dropped 2 bases and J dropped 2; count of bases not matched to a gene: 7. This CDR3 is built from 16 residues. CDR3 residues: CASSPTVSGGAYEQYF. In nucleotides, the CDR3 is TGTGCCAGCTCACCAACGGTTAGCGGGGGAGCCTACGAGCAGTACTTC.

This clone appeared once. The chain combines TRBV12-5 with TRBJ2-7; 12 bases align to TRBD2. J lost 0 bases, V lost 0 bases, and 15 bases had no gene match. This CDR3 comprises 21 residues. CDR1 LGHNT and CDR2 FRNRAP come from the germline V gene. CDR3 sequence (DNA): TGTGCTAGTGGTTTGGTACCCCTGACTAGCGGGAGTCCAGGAAGCTCCTACGAGCAGTACTTC. It specifies CASGLVPLTSGSPGSSYEQYF.

The chain uses TRBV10-2 and TRBJ1-3, with no clear D. The length of the CDR3 is 12 residues. V was pared by 6 bases and J by 4 bases, with 7 bases between. The germline V gene has CDR1 WSHSY and CDR2 SAAADI. CDR3 sequence (DNA): TGCGCCAGCAGGACGGGGGGAAACACCATATATTTT. It codes for CASRTGGNTIYF.

The chain couples TRBV5-4 to TRBJ2-7; 8 positions agree with TRBD2. Germline CDR1 is SGHNT and CDR2 is YYREEE (reference sequence). The CDR3 length is 14 residues. V shed 4 bases, J shed 7 bases, and the junction held 10 bases outside the gene matches. CDR3 sequence: CASSESGSLREQYF. In DNA form, the CDR3 reads TGTGCCAGCAGCGAGAGCGGGAGCCTGAGGGAGCAGTACTTC.

The chain uses TRBV4-3 and TRBJ2-3; D is perhaps TRBD2 (6 bases). CDR3 length equals 14 residues. Trimming pared 0 bases from V and 5 bases from J, leaving 9 bases between. Germline V lookup: CDR1 LGHNA, CDR2 YSLEER. The CDR3 loop is CASSQDVGGDTQYF. The CDR3 nucleotides are TGCGCCAGCAGCCAAGATGTGGGAGGAGATACGCAGTATTTT.

The rearrangement links TRBV2 to TRBJ1-2; tentative D call: TRBD1 (6 bases). Germline CDR1 is SNHLY and CDR2 is FYNNEI. V shed 9 bases and J shed 4 bases, with 18 bases lying between them. This CDR3 comprises 14 residues. In DNA, the CDR3 is TGTGCCAGTGCACTGGCAGGGGTGTTCTATGGCTACACCTTC. Its translation is CASALAGVFYGYTF.

This rearrangement joins TRBV6-5 to TRBJ2-5; D call uncertain. This CDR3 contains 11 residues. Germline CDR1 is MNHEY and CDR2 is SVGAGI. Trimming cost V 6 bases and J 7 bases, with 9 bases left between them. The CDR3 region has the DNA TGTGCCAGCAGGGAGCATGGGACCCAGTACTTC. Translation gives CASREHGTQYF.

The chain joins TRBV11-3 to TRBJ2-2, with 8 bases that match TRBD2. V lost 8 bases to trimming and J lost 3 bases; unmatched junction nucleotides: 5. Germline CDR1 SGHNT, CDR2 YENEEA. The CDR3 has 14 amino acids. CDR3 sequence reads: CASSLAGYTGELFF. The CDR3 DNA is TGTGCCAGCTCGTTAGCGGGATACACCGGGGAGCTGTTTTTT.

Written as DNA, the CDR3 is TGCGCCAGCAGCAGACTAGCGGGAGGACCCGAGCAGTTCTTC. It yields the protein CASSRLAGGPEQFF. The V and J genes are TRBV5-1 and TRBJ2-1, with 13 bases lining up with TRBD2. Germline V gives CDR1 SGHRS, CDR2 YFSETQ. J gave up 10 bases and V 4 bases, and 5 bases lay outside the gene matches. The CDR3 has 14 residues.

The chain is built from TRBV6-2 or TRBV6-3 and TRBJ2-7, with D perhaps matching TRBD2 (5 bases). The CDR3 is 15 residues long. CDR1 MNHEY and CDR2 SVGEGT come from the germline V gene. Trimming left V 5 bases short and J 5 bases short, with 19 bases between. The CDR3 DNA sequence: TGTGCCAGCAGTATGAGGGCACTCATTGGAAACGAGCAGTACTTC. Translating it yields CASSMRALIGNEQYF.

The chain recombines TRBV5-6 with TRBJ2-3, with TRBD2 identical over 9 bases. The germline gives CDR1 SGHDT, CDR2 YYEEEE. With V trimmed by 1 base and J by 1 base, 4 bases remained unmatched. This CDR3 contains 16 residues. In DNA form, the CDR3 reads TGTGCCAGCAGCTTGATTGGCGGGAGGGGCACAGATACGCAGTATTTT. Translated: CASSLIGGRGTDTQYF.

This rearrangement joins TRBV3-1 (or the pseudogene TRBV3-2) to TRBJ2-2; perhaps TRBD2 as D (7 bases). Trimming took off 1 base at V and 4 bases at J, with 10 bases between the two ends. The length of the CDR3 is 15 residues. Germline-derived CDR1 and CDR2 are LGHDT and YNNKEL (reference sequence). In nucleotides, the CDR3 is TGTGCCAGCAGCCAAGCGGGGGGCCTCACCGGGGAGCTGTTTTTT. Translation gives CASSQAGGLTGELFF.

This chain uses TRBV28 with TRBJ2-7, with TRBD1 matching over 7 bases. The CDR3 runs 14 residues. Trimming cost V 5 bases and J 4 bases; bases outside gene matches: 8. Germline V gene data show CDR1 as MDHEN and CDR2 as SYDVKM. The DNA of the CDR3 is TGTGCCAGCAGTCCGACAGGGTATCGGTACGAGCAGTACTTC. This sequence encodes CASSPTGYRYEQYF.

The chain carries TRBV29-1 and TRBJ1-1; tentative D call: TRBD1 (5 bases). Trimming left V 3 bases short and J 0 bases short, with 8 bases between. The germline gives CDR1 SQVTM, CDR2 ANQGSEA. The CDR3 consists of 13 residues. The CDR3 is CSVDADMNTEAFF. CDR3 in DNA: TGCAGCGTTGACGCGGACATGAACACTGAAGCTTTCTTT. The full variable domain, rest sourced from reference TRBV29-1 and TRBJ1-1, is SAVISQKPSRDICQRGTSLTIQCQVDSQVTMMFWYRQQPGQSLTLIATANQGSEATYESGFVIDKFPISRPNLTFSTLTVSNMSPEDSSIYLCSVDADMNTEAFFGQGTRLTVV.

The V and J genes are TRBV11-2 and TRBJ2-1, with D unclear. The CDR3 sequence is 11 residues long. Per the germline V gene, CDR1 is SGHAT and CDR2 is FQNNGV. Trimming took 5 bases from V and 7 from J, leaving 6 bases between them. The CDR3: CASSEQNEQFF. CDR3 nucleotides: TGTGCCAGCAGCGAACAAAATGAGCAGTTCTTC. Filled out from reference TRBV11-2 and TRBJ2-1, the complete variable domain reads EAGVAQSPRYKIIEKRQSVAFWCNPISGHATLYWYQQILGQGPKLLIQFQNNGVVDDSQLPKDRFSAERLKGVDSTLKIQPAKLEDSAVYLCASSEQNEQFFGPGTRLTVL.

V and J are TRBV4-1 and TRBJ2-2, with D tentatively TRBD2 (6 bases). V was cut by 3 bases and J by 5 bases, with 10 bases left in between. There are 14 residues in the CDR3. Per germline, CDR1 MGHRA and CDR2 YSYEKL. CDR3 protein: CASSHGTVTGELFF. The CDR3 nucleotides are TGCGCCAGCAGCCACGGGACTGTTACCGGGGAGCTGTTTTTT.

The V call is TRBV28, the J call TRBJ2-7, with 8 bases that match TRBD1. The CDR3 totals 15 residues. Germline CDR1 MDHEN, CDR2 SYDVKM. With V trimmed by 5 bases and J by 4 bases, 10 bases remained unmatched. Here the CDR3 DNA reads TGTGCCAGCAGTCACGGGACAGGCTGGGGATACGAGCAGTACTTC. Translating it yields CASSHGTGWGYEQYF.

The CDR3 DNA reads as TGTGCCAGCAGCTTGCGGGGGGACCTCACTAATGGCTACACCTTC. Translating it yields CASSLRGDLTNGYTF. V gene TRBV5-4 combines with J gene TRBJ1-2; maybe TRBD1 (5 bases). The CDR3 sequence is 15 residues long. Between the trimmed V and J ends, which lost 1 base and 6 bases, there was a span of 16 bases. The germline V gene has CDR1 SGHNT and CDR2 YYREEE (reference sequence).

On this clone: This CDR3 is also generated by other DNA sequences in the sample. This chain links TRBV15 with TRBJ2-5; 7 nucleotides align to TRBD2. Germline V lookup: CDR1 LNHNV, CDR2 YYDKDF (reference sequence). V shed 0 bases and J 3 bases; nucleotides not matched to a gene: 4. CDR3 length: 15 amino acids. CDR3 amino acids: CATSRDLGGEETQYF. CDR3 sequence (DNA): TGTGCCACCAGCAGAGACCTGGGAGGGGAAGAGACCCAGTACTTC. Full variable domain (remainder filled in from reference TRBV15 and TRBJ2-5): DAMVIQNPRYQVTQFGKPVTLSCSQTLNHNVMYWYQQKSSQAPKLLFHYYDKDFNNEADTPDNFQSRRPNTSFCFLDIRSPGLGDTAMYLCATSRDLGGEETQYFGPGTRLLVL.

This chain joins TRBV29-1 and TRBJ2-7; TRBD1 aligns across 9 bases. The CDR3 spans 14 residues. The V gene end was trimmed by 6 bases and the J gene end by 7 bases; junction bases not matched to a gene: 13. Germline CDR1 is SQVTM and CDR2 is ANQGSEA. The CDR3 nucleotides are TGCAGCGTCCTTAATCCCGGGACAGGGAGAGAGCAGTACTTC. This translates into CSVLNPGTGREQYF.

V usage is TRBV11-2 and J usage is TRBJ2-7, with a tentative D call TRBD1 (6 bases). Looked up from germline, CDR1 is SGHAT and CDR2 is FQNNGV. The CDR3 extends over 15 amino acids. Trimming shortened V by 6 bases and J by 1 base, and 16 bases separated the two germline ends. CDR3 loop: CASRTPGHKSYEQYF. The CDR3 bases are TGTGCCAGCAGAACGCCGGGACACAAATCCTACGAGCAGTACTTC.

The chain combines TRBV5-6 with TRBJ1-2; a weak D match, TRBD1 (5 bases). The V gene lost 3 bases and the J gene lost 5 bases, with 8 bases spanning the gap. Germline V gene data show CDR1 as SGHDT and CDR2 as YYEEEE. The CDR3 consists of 12 residues. DNA of the CDR3: TGTGCCAGCAGCTCGCAGGGATATGGCTACACCTTC. It specifies CASSSQGYGYTF.

This clone was picked up one time. The chain is built from TRBV29-1 and TRBJ2-7; TRBD2 aligns across 8 bases. From germline, CDR1 is SQVTM and CDR2 ANQGSEA. CDR3 length: 15 amino acids. With 6 bases clipped from V and 2 bases from J, the junction kept 12 bases outside the gene matches. In DNA, the CDR3 is TGCAGCGTCCGCGGGGGGACTTCCAACCCCTACGAGCAGTACTTC. This translates into CSVRGGTSNPYEQYF.

The CDR3: CSVEAGTGELFF. CDR3 DNA sequence: TGCAGCGTTGAAGCGGGGACCGGGGAGCTGTTTTTT. V usage is TRBV29-1 and J usage is TRBJ2-2; D is possibly TRBD2 (5 bases). Per the germline V gene, CDR1 is SQVTM and CDR2 is ANQGSEA. Trimming removed 1 base at V and 5 bases at J, with 5 bases between. The CDR3 is 12 residues long.

The CDR3 reads CASSFLAGFSYEQYF. The DNA of the CDR3 is TGTGCCAGCAGTTTCCTAGCGGGGTTCTCCTACGAGCAGTACTTC. The chain combines TRBV28 with TRBJ2-7, with 9 nucleotides matching TRBD2. CDR3 size: 15 residues. The ends lost 3 bases at V and 0 bases at J; junction bases unmatched: 3. Germline V CDR1 and CDR2: MDHEN, SYDVKM.

V gene TRBV6-5 combines with J gene TRBJ2-5; tentative D call: TRBD2 (6 bases). With 7 bases removed from V and 0 bases from J, the gap between germline ends came to 9 bases. CDR3 length: 13 amino acids. Germline V lookup: CDR1 MNHEY, CDR2 SVGAGI. CDR3 sequence (DNA): TGTGCCAGCATCGGGAGTAACCAAGAGACCCAGTACTTC. It translates to CASIGSNQETQYF.

This clone showed up just once. The chain has TRBV6-2 or TRBV6-3 and TRBJ2-5, with 12 nucleotides matching TRBD2. Trimming removed 2 bases from V and 5 bases from J; junction bases left unmatched: 12. The CDR3 extends over 18 amino acids. CDR1 is MNHEY, CDR2 SVGEGT, per germline. CDR3 sequence (DNA): TGTGCCAGCAGTTACCCCACTAGCGGGAGGCCCGAGAGGGAGACCCAGTACTTC. Translating gives CASSYPTSGRPERETQYF.